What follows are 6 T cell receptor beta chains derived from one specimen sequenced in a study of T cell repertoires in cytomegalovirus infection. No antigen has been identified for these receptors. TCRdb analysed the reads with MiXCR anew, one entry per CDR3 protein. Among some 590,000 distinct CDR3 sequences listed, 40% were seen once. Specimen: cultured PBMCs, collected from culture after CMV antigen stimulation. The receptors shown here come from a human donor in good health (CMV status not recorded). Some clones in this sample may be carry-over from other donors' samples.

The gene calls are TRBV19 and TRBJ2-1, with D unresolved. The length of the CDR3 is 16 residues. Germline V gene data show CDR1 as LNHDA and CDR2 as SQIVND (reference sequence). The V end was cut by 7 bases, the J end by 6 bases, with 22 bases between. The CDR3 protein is CASTVSAAANPNEQFF. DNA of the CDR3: TGTGCCAGTACTGTTTCGGCGGCGGCCAATCCCAATGAGCAGTTCTTC.

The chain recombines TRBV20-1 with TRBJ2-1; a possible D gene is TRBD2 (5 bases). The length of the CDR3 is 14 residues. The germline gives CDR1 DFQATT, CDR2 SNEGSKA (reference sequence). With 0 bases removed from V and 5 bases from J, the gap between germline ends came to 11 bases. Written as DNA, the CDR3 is TGCAGTGCTAGAGAAGGGAGATACGACAATGAGCAGTTCTTC. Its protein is CSAREGRYDNEQFF.

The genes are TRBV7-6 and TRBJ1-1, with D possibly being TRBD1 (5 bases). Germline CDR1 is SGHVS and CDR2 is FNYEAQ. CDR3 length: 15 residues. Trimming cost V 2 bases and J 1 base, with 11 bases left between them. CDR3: CASSLLGEQNTEAFF. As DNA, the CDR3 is TGTGCCAGCAGCTTATTAGGGGAACAGAACACTGAAGCTTTCTTT.

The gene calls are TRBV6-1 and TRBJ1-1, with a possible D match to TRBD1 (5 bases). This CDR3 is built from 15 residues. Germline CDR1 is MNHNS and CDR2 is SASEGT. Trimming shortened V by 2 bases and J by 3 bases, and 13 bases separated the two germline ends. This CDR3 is CASSEQPTGHTEAFF. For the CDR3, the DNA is TGTGCCAGCAGTGAACAGCCGACGGGGCACACTGAAGCTTTCTTT.

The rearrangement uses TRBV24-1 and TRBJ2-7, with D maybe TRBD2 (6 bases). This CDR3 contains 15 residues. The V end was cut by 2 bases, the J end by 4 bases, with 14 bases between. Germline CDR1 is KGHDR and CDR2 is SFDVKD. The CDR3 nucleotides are TGTGCCACCAGTGATTCCGGGACTGACGGTTACGAGCAGTACTTC. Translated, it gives CATSDSGTDGYEQYF.

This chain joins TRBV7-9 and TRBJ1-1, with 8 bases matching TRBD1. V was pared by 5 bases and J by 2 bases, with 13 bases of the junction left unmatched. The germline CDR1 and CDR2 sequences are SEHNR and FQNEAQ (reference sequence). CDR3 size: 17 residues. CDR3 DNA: TGTGCCAGCAGCCGACGCCCCCCCGGGACAGGTAACACTGAAGCTTTCTTT. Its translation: CASSRRPPGTGNTEAFF.